A single sample gave rise to the 14 T cell receptor beta chains below, sequenced in a study of blood T cell repertoires in COVID-19. Profiled with immunoSEQ multiplex PCR; TCRdb holds only in-frame clones, not every one. The data contain some 150,000 clones, 82% of them seen just once; the ten biggest clones take up about 4%. The sample was peripheral blood. These receptors originate from a woman aged 80 or over with acute or convalescent COVID-19.

The chain has TRBV4-1 and TRBJ2-5, with 12 bases aligning to TRBD2. With 4 bases clipped from V and 3 bases from J, the junction kept 6 bases outside the gene matches. The CDR3 contains 16 residues. From germline, CDR1 is MGHRA and CDR2 YSYEKL. The chain's CDR3 is CASSPRRLAGEETQYF. CDR3 coding DNA: TGCGCCAGCAGCCCCCGGAGACTAGCGGGAGAAGAGACCCAGTACTTC.

This rearrangement joins TRBV27 to TRBJ1-2; tentatively, D is TRBD1 (6 bases). This CDR3 spans 13 amino acids. V lost 0 bases and J 7 bases, leaving 9 bases between the germline ends. CDR1 is MNHEY, CDR2 SMNVEV, per germline (reference sequence). CDR3 sequence: CASSLSGTSGYTF. CDR3 coding DNA: TGTGCCAGCAGTTTATCCGGGACATCTGGCTACACCTTC.

V gene TRBV11-3 combines with J gene TRBJ2-4; 7 bases agree with TRBD1. The length of the CDR3 is 14 residues. Germline CDR1 and CDR2: SGHNT and YENEEA. Trimming at V came to 5 bases and at J to 5 bases, leaving 6 bases not matched to a gene. CDR3 residues: CASSLTGIENIQYF. In nucleotides, the CDR3 is TGTGCCAGCAGCCTGACAGGGATCGAAAACATTCAGTACTTC. The whole variable domain, remainder taken from reference TRBV11-3 and TRBJ2-4, is EAGVVQSPRYKIIEKKQPVAFWCNPISGHNTLYWYLQNLGQGPELLIRYENEEAVDDSQLPKDRFSAERLKGVDSTLKIQPAELGDSAVYLCASSLTGIENIQYFGAGTRLSVL.

V is TRBV27 and J is TRBJ1-2; TRBD1 might be the D (5 bases). V gave up 4 bases and J gave up 3 bases, with 15 bases separating them. Germline V gene sequence: CDR1 MNHEY, CDR2 SMNVEV (reference sequence). CDR3 size: 15 residues. The CDR3 spells CASSSLTDRHYGYTF. DNA of the CDR3: TGTGCCAGCAGTTCCCTAACCGACAGACACTATGGCTACACCTTC.

The chain is built from TRBV5-1 and TRBJ1-1; D gene unclear. Germline-derived CDR1 and CDR2 are SGHRS and YFSETQ. V was trimmed by 4 bases and J by 7 bases, leaving 14 bases between them. The CDR3 totals 13 residues. For the CDR3, the DNA is TGCGCCAGCAGCCCCGCTGGGAGGGTTGAAGCTTTCTTT. It yields the protein CASSPAGRVEAFF.

The chain recombines TRBV3-1 (or the pseudogene TRBV3-2) with TRBJ2-1; 7 bases agree with TRBD1. The CDR3 length is 13 residues. The germline CDR1 and CDR2 sequences are LGHDT and YNNKEL (reference sequence). Germline trimming cut 3 bases from V and 5 bases from J; bases unmatched to any gene: 1. The CDR3 sequence: CASSQGQHNEQFF. As DNA, the CDR3 is TGTGCCAGCAGCCAGGGACAGCACAATGAGCAGTTCTTC.

The chain carries TRBV10-1 and TRBJ2-3; 11 bases agree with TRBD2. The CDR3 is 15 amino acids. Trimming at V came to 4 bases and at J to 1 base, leaving 1 base not matched to a gene. Germline loops: CDR1 WNHNN, CDR2 SYGVQD (reference sequence). The CDR3 loop is CASSVLAGGTDTQYF. In DNA, the CDR3 is TGCGCCAGCAGTGTACTAGCGGGAGGCACAGATACGCAGTATTTT.

The chain combines TRBV5-1 with TRBJ1-2, with 8 nucleotides matching TRBD1. Trimming took 5 bases from V and 8 from J; bases not matched to a gene: 11. Germline CDR1 is SGHRS and CDR2 is YFSETQ. CDR3 length: 14 amino acids. The CDR3: CASSFDRGGLGYTF. The CDR3 DNA follows: TGCGCCAGCAGTTTTGACAGGGGCGGACTCGGCTACACCTTC.

This clone was observed a single time. This chain joins TRBV5-1 and TRBJ2-7, with 14 bases matching TRBD2. V shed 4 bases and J 5 bases; nucleotides not matched to a gene: 11. CDR1 SGHRS and CDR2 YFSETQ come from the germline V gene. The CDR3 is 17 amino acids. The CDR3 loop reads CASSAGTSGRTPHEQYF. Written as DNA, the CDR3 is TGCGCCAGCAGCGCCGGGACTAGCGGGAGAACTCCCCACGAGCAGTACTTC.

The V gene is TRBV5-1, the J gene TRBJ2-7, with unresolved D. Germline CDR1 reads SGHRS; CDR2 reads YFSETQ. The CDR3 extends over 14 amino acids. With 0 bases removed from V and 0 bases from J, the gap between germline ends came to 7 bases. The CDR3 nucleotides are TGCGCCAGCAGCTTGGACGGTAGCTCCTACGAGCAGTACTTC. Translation gives CASSLDGSSYEQYF.

The V gene is TRBV24-1, the J gene TRBJ2-3, with TRBD2 identical over 9 bases. This CDR3 region has 17 residues. Germline loops: CDR1 KGHDR, CDR2 SFDVKD. V dropped 2 bases and J dropped 7; count of bases not matched to a gene: 12. CDR3 sequence: CATSDYRSLAGSNTQYF. The CDR3 coding sequence is TGTGCCACCAGTGATTACCGCAGCCTAGCGGGGTCAAATACGCAGTATTTT.

The rearrangement uses TRBV5-5 and TRBJ1-5, with 10 bases that match TRBD1. This CDR3 region has 15 residues. The germline V gene has CDR1 SGHKS and CDR2 YYEKEE (reference sequence). Germline trimming cut 4 bases from V and 5 bases from J; bases unmatched to any gene: 6. CDR3 amino acids: CASSLGTGDDQPQHF. The DNA for the CDR3 is TGTGCCAGCAGCCTCGGGACAGGGGACGATCAGCCCCAGCATTTT.

This sequence joins TRBV2 and TRBJ2-3; D remains unclear. CDR3 length: 14 amino acids. V was clipped by 2 bases and J by 6 bases, with 12 bases between them. Germline values: CDR1 SNHLY, CDR2 FYNNEI. This CDR3 reads CASSESENRDTQYF. The CDR3, as DNA: TGTGCCAGCAGTGAAAGCGAGAATCGGGATACGCAGTATTTT.

This clone was found a few times. The rearrangement uses TRBV5-1 and TRBJ1-2, with D possibly TRBD1 on 6 matching bases. This CDR3 has 15 amino acids. Germline assignment: CDR1 SGHRS and CDR2 YFSETQ. V lost 5 bases to trimming and J lost 4 bases, with 18 bases between them. The chain's CDR3 is CASRDYRVRAYGYTF. The CDR3 DNA is TGCGCCAGCAGGGATTACAGGGTGAGGGCCTATGGCTACACCTTC. Using reference TRBV5-1 and TRBJ1-2 for the parts outside the CDR3, the full variable domain is KAGVTQTPRYLIKTRGQQVTLSCSPISGHRSVSWYQQTPGQGLQFLFEYFSETQRNKGNFPGRFSGRQFSNSRSEMNVSTLELGDSALYLCASRDYRVRAYGYTFGSGTRLTVV.